The 11 T cell receptor beta chains in this list originate from one sample, sequenced in a study of lymphopenia after photon versus proton radiotherapy. Sequencing was performed with immunoSEQ multiplex PCR; in TCRdb, only in-frame clones are kept and a portion is missing. Of some 20,000 clones listed, just under 85% were seen once; the top ten hold under 3.5%. This specimen consisted of peripheral blood, obtained from a patient treated with photon-based radiotherapy. The receptors were sampled from a woman aged 45-59 years with pancreatic cancer.

The chain has TRBV7-2 and TRBJ2-7; 15 positions match TRBD2. With 5 bases clipped from V and 6 bases from J, the junction kept 5 bases outside the gene matches. CDR3 length: 15 residues. Germline lookup yields CDR1 SGHTA and CDR2 FQGNSA. The CDR3 spells CASSPRTSGRGEQYF. The CDR3 nucleotides are TGTGCCAGCAGCCCTAGGACTAGCGGGAGGGGCGAGCAGTACTTC.

The J gene is TRBJ2-4, the V gene TRBV15; maybe TRBD2 (7 bases). The CDR3 has 15 amino acids. The germline V and J ends were trimmed by 7 bases and 1 base, with 14 bases remaining between them. Germline lookup yields CDR1 LNHNV and CDR2 YYDKDF (reference sequence). The CDR3 here is CATKRDNRAKNIQYF. CDR3 coding DNA: TGTGCCACCAAGCGGGACAATCGGGCCAAAAACATTCAGTACTTC.

The genes are TRBV2 and TRBJ2-7; weak D call: TRBD1 (6 bases). Trimming removed 4 bases from V and 1 base from J, with 11 bases in between. CDR1 and CDR2 (germline): SNHLY, FYNNEI. The CDR3 is 14 amino acids. CDR3 in DNA: TGTGCCAGCAGTGGAGGCAGGGGTTCCTACGAGCAGTACTTC. The encoded protein is CASSGGRGSYEQYF. Full variable domain (remainder filled in from reference TRBV2 and TRBJ2-7): EPEVTQTPSHQVTQMGQEVILRCVPISNHLYFYWYRQILGQKVEFLVSFYNNEISEKSEIFDDQFSVERPDGSNFTLKIRSTKLEDSAMYFCASSGGRGSYEQYFGPGTRLTVT.

The chain uses TRBV5-1 and TRBJ2-5; D tentatively fits TRBD1 or TRBD2 (6 bases each). Looked up from germline, CDR1 is SGHRS and CDR2 is YFSETQ. CDR3 length: 15 amino acids. Trimming stripped 4 bases from V and 5 bases from J, with 18 bases between. The CDR3 nucleotides read TGCGCCAGCAGCCCAGTACAGGGTGCGGGGGAGACCCAGTACTTC. It specifies CASSPVQGAGETQYF.

This chain links TRBV5-1 with TRBJ2-4, with TRBD2 matching over 7 bases. The junction had 5 bases not matched to a gene; V was cut back by 1 base and J by 7 bases. Germline V CDR1 and CDR2: SGHRS, YFSETQ. The CDR3 runs 14 residues. The CDR3 reads CASSLSGVGNIQYF. CDR3 nucleotides: TGCGCCAGCAGCTTGAGCGGGGTCGGTAACATTCAGTACTTC.

The gene calls are TRBV7-8 and TRBJ2-7; possible D gene TRBD1, 6 bases. The length of the CDR3 is 16 residues. V was pared by 5 bases and J by 3 bases, with 20 bases between. Per germline, CDR1 SGHVS and CDR2 FQNEAQ. Here the CDR3 reads CASSPNRQGSYYEQYF. The CDR3 DNA is TGTGCCAGCAGCCCAAATCGGCAGGGGAGTTACTACGAGCAGTACTTC. The complete variable domain, with remaining parts taken from reference TRBV7-8 and TRBJ2-7, reads GAGVSQSPRYKVAKRGQDVALRCDPISGHVSLFWYQQALGQGPEFLTYFQNEAQLDKSGLPSDRFFAERPEGSVSTLKIQRTQQEDSAVYLCASSPNRQGSYYEQYFGPGTRLTVT.

The V call is TRBV7-2, the J call TRBJ2-7; 13 bases are a match to TRBD2. The V and J ends lost 5 bases and 6 bases, in that order; junction bases with no gene match: 7. Germline V gene data show CDR1 as SGHTA and CDR2 as FQGNSA. This CDR3 has 15 residues. CDR3 sequence: CASSQGGLAGSEQYF. The CDR3 DNA is TGTGCCAGCAGCCAAGGGGGACTAGCGGGAAGCGAGCAGTACTTC.

This rearrangement joins TRBV7-9 to TRBJ2-3, with unresolved D. The germline gives CDR1 SEHNR, CDR2 FQNEAQ (reference sequence). This CDR3 comprises 12 residues. V lost 1 base and J lost 8, with 7 bases in between. CDR3 DNA: TGTGCCAGCAGCTTAGTTGGCGGTACGCAGTATTTT. Translated: CASSLVGGTQYF.

With respect to this clone: Other DNA sequences of this sample code for an identical CDR3. CDR3 sequence: CASSLLIGAGHEQYF. For the CDR3, the DNA is TGTGCCAGCAGTTTATTGATAGGAGCGGGTCACGAGCAGTACTTC. The chain joins TRBV28 to TRBJ2-7, with D perhaps TRBD2 (6 bases). The CDR3 sequence is 15 residues long. V lost 1 base and J 5 bases, leaving 15 bases between the germline ends. Germline CDR1 and CDR2: MDHEN and SYDVKM.

V and J are TRBV7-9 and TRBJ1-1; a weak D match, TRBD1 (5 bases). CDR1 is SEHNR, CDR2 FQNEAQ, per germline (reference sequence). The CDR3 sequence is 16 residues long. Trimming removed 6 bases at V and 4 bases at J, with 21 bases between. Here the CDR3 reads CASSPARGFEGTEAFF. The CDR3 nucleotides read TGTGCCAGCAGTCCTGCCCGGGGGTTTGAAGGCACTGAAGCTTTCTTT. The variable domain in full, completed from reference TRBV7-9 and TRBJ1-1, reads DTGVSQNPRHKITKRGQNVTFRCDPISEHNRLYWYRQTLGQGPEFLTYFQNEAQLEKSRLLSDRFSAERPKGSFSTLEIQRTEQGDSAMYLCASSPARGFEGTEAFFGQGTRLTVV.

This clone is a singleton in its sample. The genes are TRBV2 and TRBJ2-5; no clear D gene. This CDR3 comprises 11 residues. CDR1 and CDR2 from the germline V gene are SNHLY and FYNNEI. Trimming removed 7 bases from V and 4 bases from J, with 7 bases in between. CDR3 nucleotide sequence: TGTGCCAGCACCTATGGAGAGACCCAGTACTTC. Translation gives CASTYGETQYF.